This T cell receptor beta chain was captured in a study of patients and donors after allogeneic stem cell transplantation. TCRdb processed the RT-PCR reads anew with MiXCR; each CDR3 protein has one entry. This table holds approximately 200,000 distinct CDR3 sequences, about 37% found once. CDR3 length: 13 amino acids. Trimming took off 4 bases at V and 2 bases at J, with 5 bases between the two ends. From germline, CDR1 is MNHEY and CDR2 SMNVEV (reference sequence). The sequence was obtained from a human donor who was either an allogeneic HSCT recipient or a stem cell or donor lymphocyte infusion donor (not recorded which). It is not recorded whose cells these are; they may come from a transplant donor. The chain has TRBV27 and TRBJ2-2; D remains ambiguous. Input material: blood, either unsorted or a sorted T cell fraction (not recorded which). In nucleotides, the CDR3 is TGTGCCAGCAGTTACCCTAACACCGGGGAGCTGTTTTTT. The encoded protein is CASSYPNTGELFF.